Detailed here is one T cell receptor (beta chain). Its antigen is unidentified. This specimen belongs to a study of cytomegalovirus exposure and HLA in healthy donors. Across the study: Drawn from HLA-typed donors, around 85 million unique TCRs were held in an early data release.

Study-level points and caveats: Most TCR sequences were rare, but some public TCRs occurred in many donors. TCR beta V segments were, for the most part, productive about 87% or about 30% of the time in an earlier analysis. In a later analysis, the majority of CMV-associated beta chains seemingly showed HLA restriction.

Primers included in the PCR were 60 Vbeta and 13 Jbeta primers. Data came from immunoSEQ multiplex PCR; TCRdb stores just in-frame clones and leaves some out. This sample lists 49,000 or so clones; its ten largest clones have 20% to 30%. Per germline, CDR1 MDHEN and CDR2 SYDVKM. V shed 5 bases and J 2 bases; nucleotides not matched to a gene: 5. The CDR3 has 14 amino acids. The sequencing sample was made of PBMCs. The genes are TRBV28 and TRBJ2-7; 8 bases map to TRBD2. This sequence was found in a man aged 40-49 years in good health and CMV-seropositive. The CDR3 here is CASSRGLAAYEQYF. The CDR3 nucleotides are TGTGCCAGCAGTCGCGGACTAGCAGCCTACGAGCAGTACTTC.